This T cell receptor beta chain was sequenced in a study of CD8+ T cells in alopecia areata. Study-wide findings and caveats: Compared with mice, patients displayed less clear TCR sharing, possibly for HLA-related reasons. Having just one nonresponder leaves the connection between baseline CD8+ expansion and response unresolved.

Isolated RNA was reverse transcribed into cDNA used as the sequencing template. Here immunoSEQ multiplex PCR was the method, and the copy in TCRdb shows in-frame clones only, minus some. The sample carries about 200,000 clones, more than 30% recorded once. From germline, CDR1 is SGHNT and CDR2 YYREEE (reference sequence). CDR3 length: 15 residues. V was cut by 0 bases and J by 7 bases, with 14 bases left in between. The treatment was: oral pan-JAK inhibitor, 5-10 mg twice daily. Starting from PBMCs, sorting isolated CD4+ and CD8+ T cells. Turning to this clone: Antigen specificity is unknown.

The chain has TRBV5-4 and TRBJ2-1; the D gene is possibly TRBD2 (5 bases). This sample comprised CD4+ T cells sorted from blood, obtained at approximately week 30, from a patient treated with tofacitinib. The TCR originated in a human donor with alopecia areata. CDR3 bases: TGTGCCAGCAGCTTGGTGTCGGCTAGCCCTAATGAGCAGTTCTTC. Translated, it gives CASSLVSASPNEQFF.